The clone carrying this T cell receptor beta chain has just a few counts. Its antigen is not known. The sample originates from a study of cytomegalovirus exposure and HLA in healthy donors. The PCR had 60 Vbeta and 13 Jbeta primers. Here immunoSEQ multiplex PCR was the method, and the copy in TCRdb shows in-frame clones only, minus some. The data hold 90,000 to 120,000 clones, with around 83% observed a single time. Study-wide results and caveats: Cytomegalovirus-associated TCR beta chains were listed, numbering around 150. Donor immune exposure was known only as CMV serostatus. A classifier reportedly called cytomegalovirus status with high sensitivity and specificity. CMV antigen specificity of three CMV-associated chains was confirmed in vitro.

The CDR3 runs to 12 residues. The germline V gene has CDR1 MRHNA and CDR2 SNTAGT. V lost 8 bases to trimming and J lost 2 bases, with 7 bases between them. The TCR was taken from a woman aged 18-29 years in good health and CMV-seronegative. The source material was PBMCs. The chain links TRBV6-4 to TRBJ1-3, with D possibly TRBD1 on 5 matching bases. The CDR3 protein is CASQGPGNTIYF. DNA of the CDR3: TGTGCCAGCCAGGGTCCTGGAAACACCATATATTTT.